The subject of this entry is one T cell receptor beta chain. The target antigen is unknown. This sample stems from a study of molecular identifiers for immune sequencing clone quantification. Naive CD8 libraries used about 17,000 to 1,000,000 sorted cells and 10%, 30% or 50% RNA. The CD8+CD4-CCR7+CD45RA+ phenotype defined the sorted naive CD8 T cells. Listed TCR primers, together with previously described methods, were used for the bulk TCR libraries. MiXCR, run by TCRdb on the PCR reads, gives a single entry per CDR3 protein. The profile shows roughly 320,000 distinct CDR3 sequences, over 20% of them singletons. Findings and caveats of the study: Clones carrying above 20 RNA copies accounted for over 99% of effector molecules, under 1% in naive cells.

The TCR comes from a human donor in good health. Some libraries in this study had Jurkat cell RNA spiked in. Sequencing was carried out using naive CD8+ T cells from blood, with Jurkat cell RNA spiked in. Subset defined: FACS-sorted CD8+CD4-CCR7+CD45RA+ naive T cells.

This CDR3 is CASSFGRVTDTQYF. The CDR3 region has the DNA TGTGCCAGCAGTTTTGGCAGGGTAACAGATACGCAGTATTTT. The chain couples TRBV6-5 to TRBJ2-3; D is possibly TRBD1 (5 bases). The CDR3 loop spans 14 amino acids. Trimming left V 4 bases short and J 3 bases short, with 11 bases between. Germline values: CDR1 MNHEY, CDR2 SVGAGI.